The 9 T cell receptor beta chains listed next were all sequenced from one sample in a study of T cell repertoires in ileal Crohn's disease. Libraries were prepared by immunoSEQ multiplex PCR; TCRdb keeps only in-frame clonotypes and omits some of them. In the table there are around 10,000 clones, around 80% of which are singletons. The time point was: neoterminal ileum biopsy at postoperative endoscopy, about 6 months after surgery. The sequencing sample was made of ileal tissue. These TCRs come from an adult with Crohn's disease.

This chain links TRBV9 with TRBJ2-6; 10 positions agree with TRBD2. Trimming cost V 5 bases and J 2 bases; bases outside gene matches: 10. Germline CDR1 reads SGDLS; CDR2 reads YYNGEE. The CDR3 consists of 18 residues. The CDR3 region has the DNA TGTGCCAGCAGTCCCTCTAGCGGGAGTAGCACTGGGGCCAACGTCCTGACTTTC. Residues: CASSPSSGSSTGANVLTF.

This clone was detected only once. The chain joins TRBV7-9 to TRBJ1-1, with a tentative D call TRBD1 (6 bases). V was clipped by 8 bases and J by 3 bases, with 13 bases between them. The CDR3 consists of 13 residues. Germline CDR1 is SEHNR and CDR2 is FQNEAQ (reference sequence). CDR3 residues: CASGRGGYTEAFF. CDR3 nucleotides: TGTGCCAGCGGGAGGGGGGGGTACACTGAAGCTTTCTTT.

This chain joins TRBV30 and TRBJ2-5, with a possible D match to TRBD2 (5 bases). Matching the DNA end better, TRBJ2-7 makes the J call doubtful. CDR1 and CDR2 (germline): GTSNPN, SVGIG (reference sequence). The CDR3 covers 15 residues. The DNA of the CDR3 is TGTGCCTGGAGTGTACTAGAACGGGATTACTACGAGCAGTACTTC. Amino acid sequence: CAWSVLERDYYEQYF.

The chain carries TRBV30 and TRBJ1-4, with 7 bases that match TRBD1. Germline CDR1 and CDR2: GTSNPN and SVGIG (reference sequence). The CDR3 is made up of 15 amino acids. The ends lost 5 bases at V and 8 bases at J; junction bases unmatched: 14. Written as DNA, the CDR3 is TGTGCCTGGCGCCAAAAACAGGGGTGGTGGGAAAAACTGTTTTTT. It codes for CAWRQKQGWWEKLFF. Complete variable domain (other parts from reference TRBV30 and TRBJ1-4): SQTIHQWPATLVQPVGSPLSLECTVEGTSNPNLYWYRQAAGRGLQLLFYSVGIGQISSEVPQNLSASRPQDRQFILSSKKLLLSDSGFYLCAWRQKQGWWEKLFFGSGTQLSVL.

The chain couples TRBV5-6 to TRBJ1-1; the D gene is possibly TRBD1 (5 bases). Between the trimmed V and J ends, which lost 4 bases and 2 bases, there was a span of 9 bases. This CDR3 region has 13 residues. Germline values: CDR1 SGHDT, CDR2 YYEEEE. For the CDR3, the DNA is TGTGCCAGCAGCACAGGAAAAAACACTGAAGCTTTCTTT. It specifies CASSTGKNTEAFF. Full variable domain (outside the CDR3, taken from reference TRBV5-6 and TRBJ1-1): DAGVTQSPTHLIKTRGQQVTLRCSPKSGHDTVSWYQQALGQGPQFIFQYYEEEERQRGNFPDRFSGHQFPNYSSELNVNALLLGDSALYLCASSTGKNTEAFFGQGTRLTVV.

V is TRBV27 and J is TRBJ2-7, with TRBD2 matching 9 bases. J gave up 4 bases and V 1 base, and 5 bases lay outside the gene matches. Germline loops: CDR1 MNHEY, CDR2 SMNVEV (reference sequence). The CDR3 consists of 15 residues. CDR3 coding DNA: TGTGCCAGCAGTTTATGGGGTAGCGGGAGATACGAGCAGTACTTC. It translates to CASSLWGSGRYEQYF.

This clone was counted a few times. The V gene is TRBV6-1, the J gene TRBJ2-1; no reliable D call. The CDR3 totals 15 residues. CDR1 MNHNS and CDR2 SASEGT come from the germline V gene. The V end was cut by 5 bases, the J end by 0 bases, with 11 bases between. This CDR3 is CASSSDILSYNEQFF. Written as DNA, the CDR3 is TGTGCCAGCAGTTCCGACATCCTCTCCTACAATGAGCAGTTCTTC.

J is TRBJ2-1 and V is TRBV13; TRBD2 agrees at 10 bases. Germline lookup yields CDR1 PRHDT and CDR2 FYEKMQ (reference sequence). With 1 base clipped from V and 6 bases from J, the junction kept 9 bases outside the gene matches. The CDR3 extends over 17 amino acids. The CDR3 DNA sequence: TGTGCCAGCAGCTTAGTTACCCTAGCGGGAGTCGGCAATGAGCAGTTCTTC. Its translation is CASSLVTLAGVGNEQFF.

V usage is TRBV27 and J usage is TRBJ1-4, with a tentative D call TRBD1 (6 bases). The CDR3 totals 13 residues. The V gene lost 10 bases and the J gene lost 3 bases, with 12 bases spanning the gap. CDR1 and CDR2 (germline): MNHEY, SMNVEV (reference sequence). CDR3 amino acids: CATIDRPNEKLFF. The CDR3 nucleotides are TGTGCCACCATTGACAGGCCTAATGAAAAACTGTTTTTT.